The rows below give T cell receptor beta chains drawn from one sample of a study of shared clonotypes between healthy human individuals. This table comes from immunoSEQ multiplex PCR, and its TCRdb copy is limited to in-frame clones, with some not included. Altogether 2 million to 2.5 million clones are present, nearly 97% being singletons, with the ten largest covering roughly 0.13%. What was sequenced was naive CD4+ T cells sorted from blood. The source is a man between 18 and 35 years old in good health. Both conserved end residues are part of each CDR3. The D gene is left open where the match is weak. Size tells how often a clone was seen (once, few, many) or the class of an expanded clone, and some rows leave it out.

j_call	d_call	v_call	clone_size	cdr3_nt	cdr3_aa
TRBJ1-4	-	TRBV5-1	-	TGCGCCAGCAGTACGGAGGGCTCTAATGAAAAACTGTTTTTT	CASSTEGSNEKLFF
TRBJ1-3	-	TRBV6-7	-	TGTGCCAGCAGGTGTCCCCCAGGGCCGGGGTGGAATTGCGGAAACACCATATATTTT	CASRCPPGPGWNCGNTIYF
TRBJ2-7	TRBD2	TRBV7-2	-	TGTGCCAGCAGCTTAAGCGCTAGCGGGAGAGTAACCTACGAGCAGTACTTC	CASSLSASGRVTYEQYF
TRBJ2-3	TRBD2	TRBV13	-	TGTGCCAGCAGCCTTAGCGGGGTAGAAGATACGCAGTATTTT	CASSLSGVEDTQYF
TRBJ2-6	-	TRBV19	-	TGTGCCAGTAGAGGGGCCCTATCATACGCGGGGGCCAACGTCCTGACTTTC	CASRGALSYAGANVLTF
TRBJ2-2	TRBD1	TRBV18	-	TGTGCCAGCTCACCGGACAGGTTCTTTCTACCCGGGGAGCTGTTTTTT	CASSPDRFFLPGELFF
TRBJ2-1	TRBD2	TRBV5-8	-	TGTGCCAGCAGGGTCGGGACTAGCGGGAGCTTATACAATGAGCAGTTCTTC	CASRVGTSGSLYNEQFF
TRBJ2-1	-	TRBV2	once	TGTGCCACTCACTTGGGGGCAGGTGAGCAGTTCTTC	CATHLGAGEQFF
TRBJ2-3	-	TRBV18	-	TGTGCCAGCTCACAACCGGGACTCCTTAACACAGATACGCAGTATTTT	CASSQPGLLNTDTQYF
TRBJ2-2	-	TRBV10-1	once	TGCGCCAGCAGGTCAAACACCGGGGAGCTGTTTTTT	CASRSNTGELFF
TRBJ1-1	-	TRBV6-5	-	TGTGCCAGCAGTTACTCTACCAGAAACACTGAAGCTTTCTTT	CASSYSTRNTEAFF
TRBJ1-2	-	TRBV15	once	TGTGCCACCAGCAGGGGTGGGGGTGATTATGGCTACACCTTC	CATSRGGGDYGYTF
TRBJ1-3	-	TRBV9	-	TGTGCCAGCAGCGCTACCCCCCCTCCGGACACCATATATTTT	CASSATPPPDTIYF
TRBJ2-3	-	TRBV2	-	TGTGCCAGCAGTGGAGGGCGGGGAGATACGCAGTATTTT	CASSGGRGDTQYF
TRBJ1-1	-	TRBV28	once	TGTGCCAGCAGCGAGGATTCGAACACTGAAGCTTTCTTT	CASSEDSNTEAFF
TRBJ2-2	-	TRBV9	-	TGTGCCAGCAGCCCCCCCGGACGGAGAGTTCGCACCGGGGAGCTGTTTTTT	CASSPPGRRVRTGELFF
TRBJ2-5	-	TRBV2	-	TGTGCCAGCAGGAGGGGGACCCAGTACTTC	CASRRGTQYF
TRBJ2-7	TRBD1	TRBV7-9	-	TGTGCCAGCAGCTTAGCCGTCCGGGACAGCAACTACGAGCAGTACTTC	CASSLAVRDSNYEQYF
TRBJ1-3	-	TRBV5-6	-	TGTGCCAGCAGCTTTGGGGTCTGGCAGGGAAACACCATATATTTT	CASSFGVWQGNTIYF
TRBJ1-3	-	TRBV9	-	TGTGCCAGCAGCGTATTGGGGACCGACGGAAACACCATATATTTT	CASSVLGTDGNTIYF
TRBJ1-2	-	TRBV9	-	TGTGCCAGCAGCGTAGGGTCAGGGCGACATGGCTACACCTTC	CASSVGSGRHGYTF
TRBJ2-1	-	TRBV7-6	-	TGTGCCAGCAGCTTAGTACTTGGGTCTGTTCATGAGCAGTTCTTC	CASSLVLGSVHEQFF
TRBJ2-5	TRBD2	TRBV7-9	once	TGTGCCAGCAGCTTTGGAGGCGGGAGGGCCCCAGAGACCCAGTACTTC	CASSFGGGRAPETQYF
TRBJ2-1	-	TRBV15	-	TGTGCCACCAGCAGAACAGGCTTCGGTGAGCAGTTCTTC	CATSRTGFGEQFF
TRBJ2-3	-	TRBV5-4	once	TGTGCCAGCAGTCGGGGCAGGGGCGGGGTCGCAGATACGCAGTATTTT	CASSRGRGGVADTQYF
TRBJ1-3	-	TRBV7-6	-	TGTGCCAGCAGGGCCGGGACTCCTGGAAACACCATATATTTT	CASRAGTPGNTIYF
TRBJ2-7	TRBD1	TRBV4-3	-	TGCGCCAGCAGCCGCCACCCCAATCGACAGGGTACCTCCTACGAGCAGTACTTC	CASSRHPNRQGTSYEQYF
TRBJ2-7	TRBD1	TRBV6-4	-	TGTGCCAGCAGAAGACAGGGTCAGGACGAGCAGTACTTC	CASRRQGQDEQYF
TRBJ1-1	TRBD1	TRBV18	-	TGTGCCAGCTCACCCCCGGGACAGGGGGGGAACACTGAAGCTTTCTTT	CASSPPGQGGNTEAFF
TRBJ2-7	-	TRBV6-5	-	TGTGCCAGCAGTTTTGCCAGGGGTTCCTACGAGCAGTACTTC	CASSFARGSYEQYF
TRBJ1-2	TRBD1	TRBV28	-	TGTGCCAGCAGTCCGGGACAGATTAACTATGGCTACACCTTC	CASSPGQINYGYTF
TRBJ1-1	-	TRBV2	-	TGTGCCAGCAGTGAACGAGAGGGAGGAACTGAAGCTTTCTTT	CASSEREGGTEAFF
TRBJ2-1	TRBD2	TRBV4-1	-	TGCGCCAGCAGCCAAGAGGACGGACTAGCAGTATACAATGAGCAGTTCTTC	CASSQEDGLAVYNEQFF
TRBJ1-6	TRBD1	TRBV19	-	TGTGCCAGTAGTGATTCCGGGACAGGGCATTCACCCCTCCACTTT	CASSDSGTGHSPLHF
TRBJ2-1	-	TRBV27	-	TGTGCCAGCAGTTCGGGACTGCTCTCCCACAATGAGCAGTTCTTC	CASSSGLLSHNEQFF
TRBJ2-3	-	TRBV4-1	-	TGCGCCAGCAGCCTTCAGACAGGGAGGACAGATACGCAGTATTTT	CASSLQTGRTDTQYF
TRBJ2-7	TRBD2	TRBV11-2	-	TGTGCCAGCAGACCTCCGGGGGGGACCTACGAGCAGTACTTC	CASRPPGGTYEQYF
TRBJ2-7	-	TRBV10-1	-	TGCGCCACCTTTACAGGGAAGGTATACGAGCAGTACTTC	CATFTGKVYEQYF
TRBJ2-2	-	TRBV10-1	few	TGCGCCAGCAGTGAGGGTAACACCGGGGAGCTGTTTTTT	CASSEGNTGELFF
TRBJ2-6	-	TRBV30	-	TGTGCCTGTTATACAGAGGTTGGGGCCAACGTCCTGACTTTC	CACYTEVGANVLTF
TRBJ2-3	TRBD2	TRBV5-4	-	TGTGCCAGCAGCTCCTTAGCGGGAGGCCCCACAGATACGCAGTATTTT	CASSSLAGGPTDTQYF
TRBJ2-7	TRBD2	TRBV4-3	-	TGCGCCAGCAGCCAAGATGGGACTAGCGTCCCCTACGAGCAGTACTTC	CASSQDGTSVPYEQYF
TRBJ1-5	TRBD1	TRBV10-2	-	TGCGCCAGCAGACCCGGACAGGGCCGCCAGCCCCAGCATTTT	CASRPGQGRQPQHF
TRBJ2-1	-	TRBV7-9	once	TGTGCCAGCAGCCCGAGACAAGACTACAATGAGCAGTTCTTC	CASSPRQDYNEQFF
TRBJ1-6	-	TRBV7-9	-	TGTGCCAGCAGCCCATGGGACCCCCTGGAACCCCTCCACTTT	CASSPWDPLEPLHF
TRBJ1-5	TRBD1	TRBV4-1	-	TGCGCCAGCAGCCAAGGGAGGACAGGGGGCTACAATCAGCCCCAGCATTTT	CASSQGRTGGYNQPQHF
TRBJ1-5	TRBD1	TRBV30	-	TGTGCCTGGACGGACAGGGTGGATCAGCCCCAGCATTTT	CAWTDRVDQPQHF
TRBJ2-7	-	TRBV6-5	once	TGTGCCAGCAGAGGGATCTACGAGCAGTACTTC	CASRGIYEQYF
TRBJ2-7	-	TRBV28	-	TGTGCCAGCAGGACCGGGACCGCCTCGTACGAGCAGTACTTC	CASRTGTASYEQYF
TRBJ2-2	TRBD1	TRBV10-3	once	TGTGCCATCGGATATTTGACAGGGACCGGGGAGCTGTTTTTT	CAIGYLTGTGELFF
TRBJ2-1	-	TRBV5-1	once	TGCGCCAGCAGCGATCCTAGCTCCTACAATGAGCAGTTCTTC	CASSDPSSYNEQFF
TRBJ2-7	TRBD2	TRBV6-5	-	TGTGCCAGCAGTTACTCGGAGGGGAGGGCTCCCTACGAGCAGTACTTC	CASSYSEGRAPYEQYF
TRBJ2-5	TRBD2	TRBV28	-	TGTGCCAGCAGTGGCCTTTGGGGGGGGCAAGAGACCCAGTACTTC	CASSGLWGGQETQYF
TRBJ2-1	-	TRBV9	-	TGTGCCAGCAGCGTAGTAGGGTCGGGGAGCAATGAGCAGTTCTTC	CASSVVGSGSNEQFF
TRBJ2-3	-	TRBV5-1	-	TGCGCCAGCAAGGAAGGGCCAGCCACAGATACGCAGTATTTT	CASKEGPATDTQYF
TRBJ1-1	-	TRBV10-3	-	TGTGCCATCAGTGAGTCGGCAGGACTGAACACTGAAGCTTTCTTT	CAISESAGLNTEAFF
TRBJ1-1	-	TRBV10-2	-	TGCGCCAGCAGTGATGGAGTTACTGAAGCTTTCTTT	CASSDGVTEAFF
TRBJ2-7	-	TRBV7-2	-	TGTGCCAGCAGCTTAGTGGGACTTAGCTACGAGCAGTACTTC	CASSLVGLSYEQYF
TRBJ2-3	TRBD2	TRBV10-2	-	TGCGCCAGCAGTGGTCGGGGTAGCGGGCGGAGCACAGATACGCAGTATTTT	CASSGRGSGRSTDTQYF
TRBJ1-2	-	TRBV2	-	TGTGCCAGCAGTGATGCAGGGCGCCATGGCTACACCTTC	CASSDAGRHGYTF